This entry concerns a single T cell receptor (beta chain). What it recognizes is unknown. This sample is drawn from a study of T cell responses to AZD1222 COVID-19 vaccine. V dropped 6 bases and J dropped 6 bases, with 8 bases sitting between them. The germline V gene has CDR1 MNHEY and CDR2 SMNVEV (reference sequence). This CDR3 is 12 amino acids long. TCRdb keeps only in-frame clones here, not all; method: immunoSEQ multiplex PCR. The sample shows more than 85,000 clones, 88% of them seen only once. Study observations and caveats: Repertoires in all cases were sampled only once the peak T cell response had passed.

The material sequenced was peripheral blood, taken on day 0 of AZD1222 vaccination. The source of this sequence is an adult in good health. The chain combines TRBV27 with TRBJ2-2; D uncertain. This CDR3 is CASRGFSGELFF. The CDR3, as DNA: TGTGCCAGCAGAGGGTTCTCCGGGGAGCTGTTTTTT.